This T cell receptor beta chain was identified during a study of CD8 T cells in ankylosing spondylitis. Overall study results and limits: It was reported that disease-linked clones were significantly enriched in matched ankylosing spondylitis synovial fluid.

Trimming stripped 7 bases from V and 5 bases from J, with 13 bases between. CDR1 is SGHTA, CDR2 FQGNSA, per germline. The CDR3 is 13 amino acids. This clonotype has a count of ten or more. Its antigen is not known. Each CDR3 protein gets one entry after TCRdb re-called the 5' RACE reads with MiXCR. The sample includes about 130,000 distinct CDR3 sequences, about an eighth of them seen just once. The source of this sequence is a female donor with ankylosing spondylitis or in good health (not recorded which). The chain uses TRBV7-2 and TRBJ2-3; D not resolved. Input material: blood, either unsorted or a sorted T cell fraction (not recorded which). This CDR3 is CASKSGLVDTQYF. The CDR3 DNA reads as TGTGCCAGCAAAAGTGGGCTCGTAGATACGCAGTATTTT.